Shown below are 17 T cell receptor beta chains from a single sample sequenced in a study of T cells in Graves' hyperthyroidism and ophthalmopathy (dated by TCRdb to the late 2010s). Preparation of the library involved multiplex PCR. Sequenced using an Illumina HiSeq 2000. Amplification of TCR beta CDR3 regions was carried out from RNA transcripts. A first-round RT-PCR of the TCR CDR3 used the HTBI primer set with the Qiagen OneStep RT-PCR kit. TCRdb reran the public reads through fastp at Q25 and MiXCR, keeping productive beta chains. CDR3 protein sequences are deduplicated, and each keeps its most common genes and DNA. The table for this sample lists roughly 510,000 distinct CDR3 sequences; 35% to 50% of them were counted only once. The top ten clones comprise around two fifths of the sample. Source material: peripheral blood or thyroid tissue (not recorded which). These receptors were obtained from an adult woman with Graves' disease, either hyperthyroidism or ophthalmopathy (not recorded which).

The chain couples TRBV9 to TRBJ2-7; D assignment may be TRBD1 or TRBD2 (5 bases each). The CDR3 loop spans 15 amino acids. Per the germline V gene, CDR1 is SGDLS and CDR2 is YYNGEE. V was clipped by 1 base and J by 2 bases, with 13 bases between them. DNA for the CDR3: TGTGCCAGCAGCGTATCTCCGGGGCCTACCTACGAGCAGTACTTC. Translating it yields CASSVSPGPTYEQYF.

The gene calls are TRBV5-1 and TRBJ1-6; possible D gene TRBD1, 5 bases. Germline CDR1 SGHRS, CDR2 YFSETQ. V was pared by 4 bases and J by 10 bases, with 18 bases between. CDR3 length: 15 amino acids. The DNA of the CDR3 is TGCGCCAGCAGCCCTACGGACGGGGGGAGATCACCCCTCCACTTT. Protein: CASSPTDGGRSPLHF.

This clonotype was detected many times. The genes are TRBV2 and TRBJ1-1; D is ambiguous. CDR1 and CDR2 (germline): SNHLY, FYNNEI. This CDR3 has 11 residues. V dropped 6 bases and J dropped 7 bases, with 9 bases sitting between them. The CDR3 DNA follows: TGTGCCAGCAGCCGCCGACATGAAGCTTTCTTT. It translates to CASSRRHEAFF.

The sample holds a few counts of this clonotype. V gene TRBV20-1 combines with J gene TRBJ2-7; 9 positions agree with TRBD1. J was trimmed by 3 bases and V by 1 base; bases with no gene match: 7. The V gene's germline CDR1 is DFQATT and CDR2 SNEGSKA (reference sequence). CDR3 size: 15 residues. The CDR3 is CSARVGTGTDYEQYF. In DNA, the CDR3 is TGCAGTGCTAGAGTGGGGACAGGGACCGACTACGAGCAGTACTTC.

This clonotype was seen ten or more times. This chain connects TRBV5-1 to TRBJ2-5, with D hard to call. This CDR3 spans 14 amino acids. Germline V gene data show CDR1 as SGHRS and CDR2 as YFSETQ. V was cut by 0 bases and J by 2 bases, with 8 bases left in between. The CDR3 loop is CASSLGWIQETQYF. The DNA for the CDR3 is TGCGCCAGCAGCTTGGGATGGATTCAAGAGACCCAGTACTTC. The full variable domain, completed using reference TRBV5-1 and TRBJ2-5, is KAGVTQTPRYLIKTRGQQVTLSCSPISGHRSVSWYQQTPGQGLQFLFEYFSETQRNKGNFPGRFSGRQFSNSRSEMNVSTLELGDSALYLCASSLGWIQETQYFGPGTRLLVL.

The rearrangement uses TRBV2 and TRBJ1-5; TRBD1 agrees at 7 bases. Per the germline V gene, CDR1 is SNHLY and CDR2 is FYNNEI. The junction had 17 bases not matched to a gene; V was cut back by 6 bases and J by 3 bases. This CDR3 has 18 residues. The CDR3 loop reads CASRDSLRDRASNQPQHF. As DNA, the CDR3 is TGTGCCAGCAGAGACTCACTTAGGGACAGAGCGTCCAATCAGCCCCAGCATTTT. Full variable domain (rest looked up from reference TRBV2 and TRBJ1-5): EPEVTQTPSHQVTQMGQEVILRCVPISNHLYFYWYRQILGQKVEFLVSFYNNEISEKSEIFDDQFSVERPDGSNFTLKIRSTKLEDSAMYFCASRDSLRDRASNQPQHFGDGTRLSIL.

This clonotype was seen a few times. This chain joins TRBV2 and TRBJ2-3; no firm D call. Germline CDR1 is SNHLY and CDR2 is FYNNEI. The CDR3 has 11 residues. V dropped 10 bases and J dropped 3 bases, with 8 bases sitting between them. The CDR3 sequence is CATVLTDTQYF. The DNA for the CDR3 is TGTGCCACGGTACTTACAGATACGCAGTATTTT.

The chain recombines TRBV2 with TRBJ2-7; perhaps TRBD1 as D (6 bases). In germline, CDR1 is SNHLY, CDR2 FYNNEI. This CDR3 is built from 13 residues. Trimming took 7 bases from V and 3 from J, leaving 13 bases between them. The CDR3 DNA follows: TGTGCCAGCAAAACCGGGACAAACTACGAGCAGTACTTC. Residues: CASKTGTNYEQYF.

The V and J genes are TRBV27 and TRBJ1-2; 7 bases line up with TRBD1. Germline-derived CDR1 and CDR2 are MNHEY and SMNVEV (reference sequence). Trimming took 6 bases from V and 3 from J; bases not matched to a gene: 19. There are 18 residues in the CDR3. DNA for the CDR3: TGTGCCAGCAGCTTTAGACAACTTCACCGACAGGGTGACTATGGCTACACCTTC. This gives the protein CASSFRQLHRQGDYGYTF.

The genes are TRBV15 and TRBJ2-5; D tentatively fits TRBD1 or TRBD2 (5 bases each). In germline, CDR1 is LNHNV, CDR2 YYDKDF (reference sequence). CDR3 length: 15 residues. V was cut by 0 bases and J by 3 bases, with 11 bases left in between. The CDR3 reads CATSRDEGLEETQYF. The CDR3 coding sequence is TGTGCCACCAGCAGAGATGAGGGGTTGGAAGAGACCCAGTACTTC.

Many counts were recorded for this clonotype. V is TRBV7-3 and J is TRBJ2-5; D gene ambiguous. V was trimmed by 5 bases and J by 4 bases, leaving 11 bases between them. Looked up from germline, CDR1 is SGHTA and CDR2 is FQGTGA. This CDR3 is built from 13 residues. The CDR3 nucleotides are TGTGCCAGCAGCAGAACACGAGGAGAGACCCAGTACTTC. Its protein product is CASSRTRGETQYF.

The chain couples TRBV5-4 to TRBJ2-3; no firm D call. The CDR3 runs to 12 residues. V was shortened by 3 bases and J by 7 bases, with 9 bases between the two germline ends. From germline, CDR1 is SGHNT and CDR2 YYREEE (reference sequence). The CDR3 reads CASSSPPNTQYF. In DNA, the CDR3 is TGTGCCAGCAGCTCGCCCCCGAATACGCAGTATTTT. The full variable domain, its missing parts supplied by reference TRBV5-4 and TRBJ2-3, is ETGVTQSPTHLIKTRGQQVTLRCSSQSGHNTVSWYQQALGQGPQFIFQYYREEENGRGNFPPRFSGLQFPNYSSELNVNALELDDSALYLCASSSPPNTQYFGPGTRLTVL.

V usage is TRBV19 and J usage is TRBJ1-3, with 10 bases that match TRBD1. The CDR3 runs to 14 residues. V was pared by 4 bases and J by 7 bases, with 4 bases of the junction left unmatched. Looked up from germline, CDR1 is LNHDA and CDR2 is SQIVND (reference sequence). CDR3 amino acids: CASSTGQGWNTIYF. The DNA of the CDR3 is TGTGCCAGTAGTACGGGACAGGGGTGGAACACCATATATTTT.

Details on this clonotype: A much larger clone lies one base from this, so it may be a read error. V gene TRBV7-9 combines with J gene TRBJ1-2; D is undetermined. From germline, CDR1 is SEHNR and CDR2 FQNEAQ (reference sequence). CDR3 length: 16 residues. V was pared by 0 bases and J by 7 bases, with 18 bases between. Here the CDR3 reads CASSLAGELTASGYTF. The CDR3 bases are TGTGCCAGCAGCTTAGCTGGGGAATTAACGGCTAGTGGCTACACCTTC.

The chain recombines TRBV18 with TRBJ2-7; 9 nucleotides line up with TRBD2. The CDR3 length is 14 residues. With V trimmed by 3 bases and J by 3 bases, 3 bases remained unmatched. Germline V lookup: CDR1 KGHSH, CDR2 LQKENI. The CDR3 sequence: CASSPTTSGYEQYF. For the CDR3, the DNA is TGTGCCAGCTCACCCACGACTAGCGGCTACGAGCAGTACTTC.

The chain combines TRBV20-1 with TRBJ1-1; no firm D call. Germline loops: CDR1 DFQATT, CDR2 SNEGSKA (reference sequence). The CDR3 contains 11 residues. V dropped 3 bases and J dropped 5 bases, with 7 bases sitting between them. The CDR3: CSASRLTEAFF. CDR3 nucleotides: TGCAGTGCTAGCCGTTTAACTGAAGCTTTCTTT.

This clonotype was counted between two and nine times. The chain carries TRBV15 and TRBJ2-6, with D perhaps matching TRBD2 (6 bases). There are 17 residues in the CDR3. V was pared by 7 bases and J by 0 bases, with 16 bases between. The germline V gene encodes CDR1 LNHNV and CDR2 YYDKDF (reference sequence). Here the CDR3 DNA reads TGTGCCACCACCGGGACTGAACTATACTCTGGGGCCAACGTCCTGACTTTC. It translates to CATTGTELYSGANVLTF.